This TCR beta chain comes out of a study of beta chain features in type 1 diabetes. The study's findings and limits: Relative to healthy donors, patients appeared to have naive, central memory and Treg TCRB repertoires that were more similar. Shorter TCRB CDR3s, moderately but significantly so, marked every one of the four CD4+ subsets in Type 1 diabetes patients.

One heparinised draw of blood, averaging roughly 110 mL, came from each donor. The V end lost 0 bases, the J end lost 7 bases, and 19 bases lay between the germline ends. Germline CDR1 reads SNHLY; CDR2 reads FYNNEI. The CDR3 length is 17 residues. This clone was counted only a few times. Its antigen is currently unknown. Investigators reverse transcribed all isolated RNA, so they sequenced expressed TCRB transcripts. The repertoire was sequenced with immunoSEQ multiplex PCR; TCRdb's copy has only in-frame clones and lacks some. The sample has 150,000 to 200,000 clones, just over 8% seen once. Input material: central memory CD4+ T cells from blood. V usage is TRBV2 and J usage is TRBJ1-5, with D unclear. The receptor was derived from a young woman with type 1 diabetes. The CDR3 sequence: CASSEARGSLGAQPQHF. The CDR3 coding sequence is TGTGCCAGCAGTGAAGCGCGTGGTTCCCTGGGCGCGCAGCCCCAGCATTTT.